This T cell receptor (beta chain) stems from a study of T cell clonality in common variable immunodeficiency. Notes on the study in general: Compared with controls, CVID subjects had fewer shared TCRbeta clones. Fewer deletions and N-nucleotide insertions were reportedly seen in common variable immunodeficiency TCR beta sequences.

From germline, CDR1 is SGHRS and CDR2 YFSETQ. V was pared by 2 bases and J by 0 bases, with 12 bases between. The CDR3 has 16 residues. Most patients and controls had Caucasian heritage. This clone was counted at least ten times. Its antigen is unknown. With the read ending 3 residues before the CDR3 end, the germline J gene is used to fill in that end. Profiling relied on immunoSEQ multiplex PCR, and the TCRdb table lists in-frame clones only, not all of them. Recorded here are about 66,000 clones, none singletons. The receptor was isolated from a person aged 18 to 75 in good health. The rearrangement links TRBV5-1 to TRBJ1-3; no clear D. The sample consisted of peripheral blood mononuclear cells. CDR3 DNA, as far as it was read: TGCGCCAGCAGCTTCAGCAGCGGACTCTCTGGAAACACC. Its translation is CASSFSSGLSGNT. The CDR3 in full is CASSFSSGLSGNTIYF.